This T cell receptor (delta chain) is from a study of gamma-delta T cells after stem cell transplantation. This CDR3 has 20 amino acids. Trimming took 0 bases from V and 2 from J; bases not matched to a gene: 14. CDR1 and CDR2 (germline): GEAIGNYY, EKD. With CATT, TCRdb re-called clones from the RT-PCR reads. This table has 600 to 800 delta-chain clones, roughly 20% appearing once. The source is a human donor. It is not recorded whose cells these are; they may come from a transplant donor. V gene TRDV2 combines with J gene TRDJ1; the match to TRDD3 covers 13 bases. TCRdb offers no J gene call, so here the DNA was matched to germline to obtain one. Input material: gamma-delta T cells. The CDR3 region has the DNA TGTGCCTGTGACACCGTGCGTACTGGGGGATACGCAGTTTCAACCGATAAACTCATCTTT. Translating it yields CACDTVRTGGYAVSTDKLIF.